This record looks at one T cell receptor beta chain sequence and its context. In its sample, this clonotype was seen a few times. It lacks a known antigen. No much larger clone exists at a distance of one base, and base qualities are not known. Sequencing relied on an Illumina HiSeq 2500. TCR beta libraries were prepared by quantitative 5'-RACE with molecular barcodes. The paper's processing steps were these. To identify disease-linked TCR variants, a new computational method was used, one built on a probabilistic model of VDJ rearrangement. The public reads were quality trimmed at Q25 with fastp and then assembled into clones with MiXCR by TCRdb, keeping productive beta chains. Records with the same CDR3 protein are collapsed into one entry carrying the most frequent genes and DNA. For this entry, the V and J calls and clone size follow TCRdb and not the study's own pipeline. The sample profile shows 230,000 or so distinct CDR3 sequences; 15% to 20% of them were found once. Roughly 34% of the sample is in the top ten clones.

The source of the sample is a study of CD8 T cells in ankylosing spondylitis (TCRdb year 2017). For the wider study: To find TCR variants linked to disease, the study profiled T cell receptor beta repertoires in ankylosing spondylitis patients and healthy donors. Peripheral blood was sampled, and synovial fluid was also collected from ankylosing spondylitis patients. The full study cohort was made up of roughly 25 ankylosing spondylitis patients and approximately 100 healthy donors. The study at large found these results: A CD8+ phenotype was shown by the disease-linked clones, which were found at relatively low frequencies in peripheral blood. According to the report, matched synovial fluid samples from ankylosing spondylitis patients were significantly enriched for the disease-linked clones. A TCR beta motif made up of seven or eight highly homologous amino acid variants appeared to be characteristic of blood from ankylosing spondylitis patients. Some TCR beta motif variants had previously been reported in synovial fluid and blood of reactive arthritis patients, which suggested common disease-initiation mechanisms.

Including cysteine and phenylalanine, the CDR3 has 17 amino acids. Left in the record is the CDR3 DNA by itself, 51 bases read in frame from the first base. V lost 4 bases and J lost 3 bases, and the count of bases not matched to a germline gene is 13. CDR1 and CDR2 are read off the germline V gene as SGHRS and YFSETQ. In this chain, TRBV5-1 is recombined with TRBJ2-1; 7 of the junction bases match TRBD2. Sequencing was done on a sample of blood, either unsorted or a sorted T cell fraction (not recorded which). This receptor was taken from a male donor with ankylosing spondylitis or in good health (not recorded which). The CDR3 loop reads CASSLGESSGDYNEQFF. The nucleotide sequence reads as follows: TGCGCCAGCAGCCTAGGAGAATCTAGCGGAGACTACAATGAGCAGTTCTTC.